The 26 T cell receptor beta chains in this list originate from one sample, sequenced in a study of blood T cell repertoires in COVID-19. Using immunoSEQ multiplex PCR, the repertoire was profiled, and TCRdb retains in-frame clones only, with some absent. The repertoire holds just over 300,000 clones, with approximately 86% as singletons. The sample taken for sequencing was PBMCs or T cells enriched from blood (not recorded which). The receptors originated from a woman aged 18-35 years who had recovered from COVID-19.

The chain recombines TRBV7-2 with TRBJ1-4; no reliable D call. V dropped 5 bases and J dropped 4 bases, with 14 bases sitting between them. The CDR3 loop spans 15 amino acids. Germline V lookup: CDR1 SGHTA, CDR2 FQGNSA. The CDR3 DNA reads TGTGCCAGCAGCCACAGCTCCACCTATAATGAAAAACTGTTTTTT. Its translation: CASSHSSTYNEKLFF.

This chain joins TRBV7-9 and TRBJ2-7; the match to TRBD2 covers 11 bases. The V and J ends lost 5 bases and 7 bases, in that order; junction bases with no gene match: 10. The CDR3 is 15 amino acids. Germline CDR1 SEHNR, CDR2 FQNEAQ (reference sequence). The CDR3: CASSLRLAGSGEQYF. CDR3 DNA: TGTGCCAGCAGCCTCCGACTAGCGGGATCAGGGGAGCAGTACTTC.

Only a few counts were recorded for this clone. V and J are TRBV15 and TRBJ1-1; 10 bases are a match to TRBD1. The CDR3 has 16 residues. Trimming removed 5 bases from V and 6 bases from J; junction bases left unmatched: 12. CDR1 and CDR2 from the germline V gene are LNHNV and YYDKDF (reference sequence). CDR3 sequence: CATSPTPGQGRPEAFF. DNA of the CDR3: TGTGCCACCAGCCCGACTCCGGGACAGGGGCGGCCTGAAGCTTTCTTT. The full variable domain, with the rest looked up from reference TRBV15 and TRBJ1-1, is DAMVIQNPRYQVTQFGKPVTLSCSQTLNHNVMYWYQQKSSQAPKLLFHYYDKDFNNEADTPDNFQSRRPNTSFCFLDIRSPGLGDTAMYLCATSPTPGQGRPEAFFGQGTRLTVV.

The CDR3 region has the DNA TGTGCCAGCACAACCGAATCGGGACAGAGGAATGAAAAACTGTTTTTT. Protein product: CASTTESGQRNEKLFF. The gene calls are TRBV28 and TRBJ1-4; 7 positions agree with TRBD1. CDR1 MDHEN and CDR2 SYDVKM come from the germline V gene. This CDR3 is 16 amino acids long. V lost 7 bases, J lost 5 bases, and 13 bases stayed unmatched.

The V gene is TRBV2, the J gene TRBJ1-2, with no clear D. CDR3 length: 15 amino acids. CDR1 and CDR2 (germline): SNHLY, FYNNEI. The V gene lost 4 bases and the J gene lost 4 bases, with 16 bases spanning the gap. CDR3 sequence (DNA): TGTGCCAGCAGTGTGGTTCGGGGTCCACCCTATGGCTACACCTTC. Amino acids: CASSVVRGPPYGYTF. The full variable domain, its missing parts supplied by reference TRBV2 and TRBJ1-2, is EPEVTQTPSHQVTQMGQEVILRCVPISNHLYFYWYRQILGQKVEFLVSFYNNEISEKSEIFDDQFSVERPDGSNFTLKIRSTKLEDSAMYFCASSVVRGPPYGYTFGSGTRLTVV.

The chain couples TRBV3-1 (or the pseudogene TRBV3-2) to TRBJ1-1; 9 bases line up with TRBD1. Germline-derived CDR1 and CDR2 are LGHDT and YNNKEL (reference sequence). The ends lost 5 bases at V and 3 bases at J; junction bases unmatched: 4. This CDR3 comprises 14 residues. The CDR3 here is CASSGTGIYTEAFF. DNA for the CDR3: TGTGCCAGCAGCGGGACAGGGATTTACACTGAAGCTTTCTTT.

The chain has TRBV2 and TRBJ1-4; D unresolved. Trimming cost V 2 bases and J 8 bases, with 24 bases left between them. The CDR3 totals 18 residues. The germline V gene has CDR1 SNHLY and CDR2 FYNNEI. The CDR3 reads CASSENRSGRRTGEKLFF. CDR3 DNA sequence: TGTGCCAGCAGTGAAAATAGATCGGGCAGGCGGACTGGCGAAAAACTGTTTTTT.

V and J are TRBV9 and TRBJ2-2, with 8 nucleotides matching TRBD2. Germline trimming cut 3 bases from V and 7 bases from J; bases unmatched to any gene: 5. There are 14 residues in the CDR3. Germline V gives CDR1 SGDLS, CDR2 YYNGEE. CDR3 coding DNA: TGTGCCAGCAGCGCGGGACTAGTGGGCGGGGAGCTGTTTTTT. Translation: CASSAGLVGGELFF.

Here the CDR3 reads CASSLWTSGTQETQYF. The CDR3 DNA follows: TGTGCCAGCAGTTTATGGACTAGCGGGACTCAAGAGACCCAGTACTTC. V is TRBV28 and J is TRBJ2-5; TRBD2 aligns across 11 bases. With 0 bases clipped from V and 2 bases from J, the junction kept 2 bases outside the gene matches. This CDR3 contains 16 residues. The germline V gene encodes CDR1 MDHEN and CDR2 SYDVKM.

The chain has TRBV12-3 or TRBV12-4 and TRBJ1-5; D uncertain. Trimming took off 5 bases at V and 7 bases at J, with 12 bases between the two ends. CDR3 length: 13 amino acids. The CDR3 loop is CASSNERDQPQHF. Here the CDR3 DNA reads TGTGCCAGCAGTAACGAGCGAGACCAGCCCCAGCATTTT.

The gene calls are TRBV3-1 (or the pseudogene TRBV3-2) and TRBJ2-2, with 7 positions matching TRBD2. The CDR3 runs to 15 residues. Germline V gene sequence: CDR1 LGHDT, CDR2 YNNKEL (reference sequence). After removal of 3 bases from V and 3 bases from J, the junction contained 4 bases not matched to a gene. The CDR3 DNA reads TGTGCCAGCAGCCAGGCGGGGGTCTACACCGGGGAGCTGTTTTTT. Translated: CASSQAGVYTGELFF.

The V gene is TRBV7-9, the J gene TRBJ2-7, with D tentatively TRBD1 (6 bases). The CDR3 is made up of 15 amino acids. CDR1 is SEHNR, CDR2 FQNEAQ, per germline (reference sequence). Deletions cut 3 bases from V and 9 bases from J, with 21 bases between. The CDR3 is CASSLGGTGPSGQYF. As DNA, the CDR3 is TGTGCCAGCAGCTTGGGCGGTACAGGGCCAAGCGGGCAGTACTTC.

The J gene is TRBJ2-3, the V gene TRBV28, with 9 bases aligning to TRBD1. The CDR3 length is 11 residues. V lost 7 bases to trimming and J lost 15 bases; unmatched junction nucleotides: 8. The germline V gene encodes CDR1 MDHEN and CDR2 SYDVKM. The CDR3 is CASTDRGRCYF. Here the CDR3 DNA reads TGTGCCAGCACGGACAGGGGCCGATGTTATTTT. The whole variable domain, filled in from reference TRBV28 and TRBJ2-3, reads DVKVTQSSRYLVKRTGEKVFLECVQDMDHENMFWYRQDPGLGLRLIYFSYDVKMKEKGDIPEGYSVSREKKERFSLILESASTNQTSMYLCASTDRGRCYFGPGTRLTVL.

This clone was counted only a few times. The J gene is TRBJ2-2, the V gene TRBV11-3; D possibly corresponds to TRBD2 (6 bases). Germline-derived CDR1 and CDR2 are SGHNT and YENEEA. CDR3 length equals 15 residues. V was shortened by 3 bases and J by 4 bases, with 12 bases between the two germline ends. CDR3 DNA: TGTGCCAGCAGCTTTACGGGAGCGGGCACCGGGGAGCTGTTTTTT. Protein product: CASSFTGAGTGELFF.

The rearrangement joins TRBV28 to TRBJ1-1, with D possibly matching TRBD1 (6 bases). V lost 8 bases to trimming and J lost 0 bases, with 16 bases between them. The CDR3 has 15 amino acids. Germline CDR1 and CDR2: MDHEN and SYDVKM. The CDR3 coding sequence is TGTGCCAGCCCTCCTAGGACAGTAATGAACACTGAAGCTTTCTTT. It translates to CASPPRTVMNTEAFF.

The rearrangement joins TRBV11-3 to TRBJ2-2; no firm D call. The CDR3 consists of 14 residues. Trimming took 1 base from V and 0 from J, leaving 3 bases between them. Germline assignment: CDR1 SGHNT and CDR2 YENEEA. Here the CDR3 reads CASSLGANTGELFF. Here the CDR3 DNA reads TGTGCCAGCAGCTTAGGAGCGAACACCGGGGAGCTGTTTTTT.

The CDR3 loop reads CASSSGWESAQYF. The CDR3 DNA reads as TGTGCCAGCTCCTCGGGCTGGGAGTCGGCGCAGTACTTC. The chain is built from TRBV18 and TRBJ2-7; D is possibly TRBD2 (5 bases). Germline CDR1 is KGHSH and CDR2 is LQKENI. The CDR3 covers 13 residues. V gave up 6 bases and J gave up 9 bases, with 18 bases separating them.

The rearrangement joins TRBV3-1 (or the pseudogene TRBV3-2) to TRBJ2-3; possible D gene TRBD2, 7 bases. The CDR3 contains 14 residues. Per the germline V gene, CDR1 is LGHDT and CDR2 is YNNKEL (reference sequence). V shed 4 bases and J shed 6 bases, with 14 bases lying between them. CDR3 DNA sequence: TGTGCCAGCAGCCTTGGGGGGGGGCCGGATACGCAGTATTTT. It specifies CASSLGGGPDTQYF.

V and J are TRBV28 and TRBJ2-1, with TRBD2 matching over 8 bases. Germline V gene lookup returns CDR1 MDHEN and CDR2 SYDVKM. The junction had 12 bases not matched to a gene; V was cut back by 3 bases and J by 8 bases. The CDR3 extends over 16 amino acids. The CDR3 region has the DNA TGTGCCAGCAGTTTGGGGGGGCCGGGACTAGTCGATGAGCAGTTCTTC. Amino acids: CASSLGGPGLVDEQFF.

The chain links TRBV19 to TRBJ2-7; TRBD2 might be the D (5 bases). The V gene lost 3 bases and the J gene lost 7 bases, with 7 bases spanning the gap. Germline V lookup: CDR1 LNHDA, CDR2 SQIVND (reference sequence). The length of the CDR3 is 11 residues. The CDR3 nucleotides are TGTGCCAGTAGTATGGGAGTAGAGCAGTACTTC. Encoded protein: CASSMGVEQYF.

The gene calls are TRBV3-1 (or the pseudogene TRBV3-2) and TRBJ1-5, with 7 bases matching TRBD1. The CDR3 has 19 residues. J gave up 0 bases and V 2 bases, and 13 bases lay outside the gene matches. Looked up from germline, CDR1 is LGHDT and CDR2 is YNNKEL (reference sequence). The CDR3 sequence: CASSQRGRTGLYSNQPQHF. The CDR3 DNA sequence: TGTGCCAGCAGCCAAAGGGGGAGGACAGGCCTCTATAGCAATCAGCCCCAGCATTTT.

J is TRBJ2-1 and V is TRBV28; TRBD2 matches 11 bases. Germline values: CDR1 MDHEN, CDR2 SYDVKM. Unmatched junction bases numbered 5, after V lost 5 bases and J lost 5 bases. The CDR3 runs 15 residues. The CDR3 spells CASSPIAGGHNEQFF. In DNA form, the CDR3 reads TGTGCCAGCAGTCCAATAGCGGGAGGGCACAATGAGCAGTTCTTC.

As for this clone: Without the conserved terminal phenylalanine or tryptophan, this CDR3 likely stems from a read error. The CDR3 loop is CASSLFGQGVYGYTL. For the CDR3, the DNA is TGTGCCAGCAGCTTATTCGGGCAGGGTGTCTATGGCTACACCCTC. The V and J genes are TRBV7-8 and TRBJ1-2; TRBD1 might be the D (5 bases). This CDR3 comprises 15 residues. CDR1 is SGHVS and CDR2 is FQNEAQ in the germline V gene. V lost 2 bases, J lost 4 bases, and 14 bases lay in between.

The chain recombines TRBV6-5 with TRBJ1-2; possible D gene TRBD1, 6 bases. The CDR3 extends over 13 amino acids. Germline CDR1 and CDR2: MNHEY and SVGAGI. The germline V and J ends were trimmed by 0 bases and 8 bases, with 10 bases remaining between them. The CDR3 reads CASSYSQGTGYTF. The CDR3 bases are TGTGCCAGCAGTTACTCCCAGGGGACAGGCTACACCTTC.

The CDR3 sequence: CASSLGSSGGNQPQHF. The CDR3 bases are TGTGCCAGCAGCTTGGGTTCCTCAGGGGGCAATCAGCCCCAGCATTTT. This rearrangement joins TRBV5-8 to TRBJ1-5; weak D call: TRBD1 (6 bases). Trimming removed 0 bases from V and 2 bases from J, with 12 bases in between. The CDR3 extends over 16 amino acids. Germline V gene lookup returns CDR1 SGHTS and CDR2 YDEGEE.

The DNA for the CDR3 is TGTGCCAGCAGTGAAGTCGACCCGGGACATGCCACTGAAGCTTTCTTT. Its translation: CASSEVDPGHATEAFF. The chain joins TRBV6-1 to TRBJ1-1; perhaps TRBD1 as D (6 bases). V lost 1 base and J lost 4, with 16 bases in between. Germline CDR1 reads MNHNS; CDR2 reads SASEGT. This CDR3 region has 16 residues.